This T cell receptor (beta chain) comes out of a study of tumor-infiltrating lymphocytes in oesophageal squamous cell carcinoma. CDR3 length equals 15 residues. Germline CDR1 MNHNY, CDR2 SVGAGI (reference sequence). The V segment lost 1 base and the J segment 14 bases; nucleotides outside the gene matches: 15. TCRdb re-called the PCR reads through MiXCR, storing one row per CDR3 protein. The sample lists 10,000 to 15,000 distinct CDR3 sequences, 50% to 65% occurring once. Sequenced material: esophageal tumor tissue. The sequence was collected from a female donor with esophageal squamous cell carcinoma. The J gene is TRBJ2-3, the V gene TRBV6-6, with 7 nucleotides matching TRBD1. CDR3 DNA sequence: TGTGCCAGCAGTTACTGGCAGGGGGACACCGGGGAGCTGTATTTT. Its translation: CASSYWQGDTGELYF.